Below, one T cell receptor beta chain is given with its context. What it recognizes is unknown. This sample was taken from a study of shared clonotypes between healthy human individuals. Across the whole study: Donors, aged 18 to 49, were a couple of women and a few men. The study's findings and limits: Estimated richness was generally greater in naive than memory subsets.

Original processing notes: ImmunoSEQ supplied junction-only sequences lacking quality scores, so filtering was different. Sequencing was performed with immunoSEQ multiplex PCR; in TCRdb, only in-frame clones are kept and a portion is missing. V, J and clone size reflect that table, while D and trimming were determined from the DNA. Here the sample spans roughly 2.6 million clones, about 92% being singletons. Germline V gene data show CDR1 as KGHSH and CDR2 as LQKENI. This CDR3 has 17 residues. J lost 0 bases, V lost 1 base, and 6 bases had no gene match. Donors were healthy HIV-negative adults without recently reported acute infections or vaccinations.

This chain joins TRBV18 and TRBJ2-3, with 8 bases identical to TRBD2. The receptor was derived from a man in his late teens or twenties in good health. Sequencing used naive CD4+ T cells sorted from blood. As to subset: CD45RA+ positively selected. As DNA, the CDR3 is TGTGCCAGCTCACCACTCAAAGCGGGGGCTAGCACAGATACGCAGTATTTT. Its translation is CASSPLKAGASTDTQYF.